This T cell receptor (beta chain) appears in the sequencing data of a study of blood T cells in healthy people across ages. Turning to the study itself: Template-switching capture recovered about one barcoded beta molecule per two T cells.

Using a J-beta primer mix together with a sample-barcoded 5' primer, a second PCR was run for about 6 to 11 cycles. TCRdb used MiXCR to reprocess the 5' RACE reads, holding one entry per CDR3 protein. The sample holds around 1,000,000 distinct CDR3 sequences, under 30% seen once. Trimming at V came to 2 bases and at J to 4 bases, leaving 4 bases not matched to a gene. Germline V gene data show CDR1 as MGHRA and CDR2 as YSYEKL. This CDR3 has 15 amino acids. This clonotype was observed many times. The same specimen was also included in a second study, on T cells of mothers and their children. As reported in that work: Related mother-child pairs shared marginally more repertoire than unrelated pairs, though not significantly.

The clonotype was recovered from a girl aged 2 to 9 in good health. The chain recombines TRBV4-1 with TRBJ1-4; 7 bases map to TRBD1. Material: blood. CDR3 amino acids: CASSQTGTVNEKLFF. The CDR3, as DNA: TGCGCCAGCAGCCAAACCGGGACAGTTAATGAAAAACTGTTTTTT.